This T cell receptor beta chain is from a study of spatial heterogeneity in lung cancer. Study background: Sequence detection consistently recorded a greater number of beta-chain than alpha-chain sequences. Across the raw uncorrected reads, a unique TCR and UMI combination was observed, on average, more than ten times. General study points: Expanded alpha and beta TCR counts within tumors tracked tumor mutation counts. The study found that ubiquitous and regional expanded TCR counts tracked ubiquitous and regional nonsynonymous mutations, respectively.

The CDR3 consists of 15 residues. V dropped 5 bases and J dropped 7; count of bases not matched to a gene: 8. Germline assignment: CDR1 LGHDT and CDR2 YNNKEL (reference sequence). MiXCR, run by TCRdb on the 5' RACE reads, gives a single entry per CDR3 protein. The repertoire consists of 7,200 or so distinct CDR3 sequences, with approximately 12% occurring once and the leading ten covering around a fifth. By its share, this clonotype is medium-sized. Its antigen is undetermined. Since the library was made to target alpha chains, this beta chain is a stray read and its abundance is not meaningful. Time point meaning: sample taken at primary tumor resection. Frozen PBMC, nontumor lung or tumor provided whole RNA, which was sequenced unsorted.

Here the sequenced sample was lung tumor tissue, taken at surgery. This chain joins TRBV3-1 and TRBJ1-6; 7 positions agree with TRBD1. The clonotype comes from a male donor with early-stage non-small cell lung cancer. In DNA, the CDR3 is TGTGCCAGCAGCGCCAGACAGGGTGGCAATTCACCCCTCCACTTT. This sequence encodes CASSARQGGNSPLHF.